Below are 12 T cell receptor beta chains sequenced from a single sample in a study of T cells in Graves' hyperthyroidism and ophthalmopathy. RNA transcripts yielded amplified TCR beta CDR3 regions. A first-round RT-PCR of the TCR CDR3 used the HTBI primer set. TCRdb re-analysed the multiplex PCR reads in MiXCR, keeping a single row per CDR3 protein. Of approximately 320,000 distinct CDR3 sequences in the sample, around 17% were seen once. Sequencing was carried out using blood. The receptor source for this set is a man aged 25 to 45 with Graves' hyperthyroidism.

This clonotype was counted ten times or more. The J gene is TRBJ2-1, the V gene TRBV2; D is ambiguous. V lost 6 bases and J lost 6, with 9 bases in between. The CDR3 is 12 amino acids. Per germline, CDR1 SNHLY and CDR2 FYNNEI. CDR3 in amino acids: CASRGKGNEQFF. DNA of the CDR3: TGTGCCAGCAGGGGCAAGGGCAATGAGCAGTTCTTC.

This clonotype was seen many times. V gene TRBV24-1 combines with J gene TRBJ2-1; 7 bases match TRBD1. J lost 0 bases, V lost 10 bases, and 8 bases had no gene match. The germline V gene has CDR1 KGHDR and CDR2 SFDVKD. This CDR3 comprises 15 residues. CDR3 in amino acids: CATSETGDSYNEQFF. The CDR3 DNA reads as TGTGCCACTTCCGAAACAGGGGACTCCTACAATGAGCAGTTCTTC.

This clonotype was found many times. The chain recombines TRBV12-3 or TRBV12-4 with TRBJ1-1, with no clear D. The CDR3 totals 13 residues. V dropped 3 bases and J dropped 4 bases, with 9 bases sitting between them. The CDR3 DNA is TGTGCCAGCAGTTTGGGCGGGCGCACTGAAGCTTTCTTT. It encodes CASSLGGRTEAFF.

This clonotype came up many times. V usage is TRBV28 and J usage is TRBJ1-5; D remains unclear. CDR1 and CDR2 from the germline V gene are MDHEN and SYDVKM. This CDR3 has 15 amino acids. The V gene lost 7 bases and the J gene lost 5 bases, with 18 bases spanning the gap. CDR3 sequence: CASKTARVSHQPQHF. In nucleotides, the CDR3 is TGTGCCAGCAAAACTGCCCGGGTCTCTCATCAGCCCCAGCATTTT.

This clonotype was found many times. The chain joins TRBV20-1 to TRBJ2-1; the D gene is possibly TRBD2 (6 bases). This CDR3 is 15 amino acids long. The germline V and J ends were trimmed by 0 bases and 8 bases, with 17 bases remaining between them. Germline assignment: CDR1 DFQATT and CDR2 SNEGSKA (reference sequence). The CDR3 DNA reads as TGCAGTGCTAGAGATGGGCGGGGCACCGGAGATGAGCAGTTCTTC. Translating it yields CSARDGRGTGDEQFF.

This clonotype came up once. The genes are TRBV18 and TRBJ2-5, with D maybe TRBD2 (5 bases). Trimming removed 6 bases from V and 5 bases from J, with 16 bases in between. CDR3 length: 14 amino acids. Germline V gives CDR1 KGHSH, CDR2 LQKENI. In nucleotides, the CDR3 is TGTGCCAGCTCCCGGACGAGGGCTAGGGAGACCCAGTACTTC. Encoded protein: CASSRTRARETQYF.

A remark on this clonotype: Germline and junction disagree at one end, which may indicate a read error. The V and J genes are TRBV4-1 and TRBJ1-1; 11 bases line up with TRBD1. The germline V gene encodes CDR1 MGHRA and CDR2 YSYEKL. The CDR3 loop spans 19 amino acids. For the CDR3, the DNA is TGTGCCAGCAGCCCCACCCTCGGGACAGGGGGAAATCGAAACACTGAAGCTTTCTTT. It is translated as CASSPTLGTGGNRNTEAFF.

Ten or more counts support this clonotype. The chain joins TRBV24-1 to TRBJ1-1; D uncertain. The CDR3 loop spans 14 amino acids. V was trimmed by 2 bases and J by 4 bases, leaving 10 bases between them. In germline, CDR1 is KGHDR, CDR2 SFDVKD. Written as DNA, the CDR3 is TGTGCCACCAGTGATTCGGACGGTTCCACTGAAGCTTTCTTT. Translation: CATSDSDGSTEAFF.

This chain connects TRBV4-1 to TRBJ1-1; TRBD1 might be the D (6 bases). Germline CDR1 and CDR2: MGHRA and YSYEKL. V lost 4 bases and J lost 5, with 17 bases in between. This CDR3 contains 15 residues. The CDR3 protein is CASSPASLGGTEAFF. CDR3 sequence (DNA): TGCGCCAGCAGCCCCGCGTCATTAGGGGGAACTGAAGCTTTCTTT.

Remarks on this clonotype: The junction departs from the called germline gene at one end, perhaps through a read error. V usage is TRBV4-1 and J usage is TRBJ1-4; D ambiguous. This CDR3 region has 15 residues. Per the germline V gene, CDR1 is MGHRA and CDR2 is YSYEKL. CDR3 sequence: CASSQEGPPNEKLFF. The CDR3 DNA reads TGTGCCAGCAGCCAGGAGGGTCCACCTAATGAAAAACTGTTTTTT.

This clonotype was detected many times. The V gene is TRBV29-1, the J gene TRBJ2-2, with D possibly being TRBD2 (6 bases). This CDR3 comprises 13 residues. V lost 4 bases to trimming and J lost 10 bases, with 16 bases between them. Germline CDR1 SQVTM, CDR2 ANQGSEA. The CDR3 region is CSVAGTRMSELFF. CDR3 in DNA: TGCAGCGTTGCTGGGACTCGCATGTCGGAGCTGTTTTTT.

The chain couples TRBV20-1 to TRBJ2-1, with TRBD2 identical over 9 bases. The V gene's germline CDR1 is DFQATT and CDR2 SNEGSKA (reference sequence). The CDR3 runs 16 residues. V gave up 1 base and J gave up 0 bases; unmatched junction bases: 4. CDR3 in amino acids: CSARATSGNSYNEQFF. The CDR3 nucleotides read TGCAGTGCTAGAGCGACTAGCGGTAACTCCTACAATGAGCAGTTCTTC.